This T cell receptor (beta chain) was sequenced for a study of shared clonotypes between healthy human individuals (TCRdb year 2020). Regarding the study in general: A couple of women and a few men aged 18 to 49 years were included in the cohort. For each donor, CD4 naive and CD4 memory were each given three plates, CD8 naive was given two plates, and CD8 memory was given one plate. The study deeply sequenced blood TCR repertoires of about 5 healthy adults to estimate repertoire size and the extent of clonotype sharing between individuals. To increase sequencing depth and limit assay-specific biases, TCR repertoire library preparation and sequencing were carried out by different laboratories using diverse techniques. Between about 0.9 and 10 billion PBMCs per donor were obtained by leukapheresis.

Points on this clone: The clone's antigen remains unknown. Per-base qualities were not stored, and no clone one base away is much larger.

Here is what the overall study found, with its caveats: The small number of donors limited the genetic and exposure-history diversity represented. Clonotypes shared by all four sorted-subset donors showed higher generation probabilities than non-shared clonotypes. Incomplete sequencing was indicated by rarefaction of sorted-subset datasets, despite the large sequencing depth. Across a handful of donors, approximately 5% of naive CD4, approximately 3.6% of naive CD8, 2.3% of memory CD4, and around 0.4% of memory CD8 clonotypes were shared. Only blood was sampled, and tissue TCR repertoires likely differ from those in blood. Estimated clonotype richness was generally larger for naive than for memory subsets. Pairwise subsampling indicated that sequencing depth was expected to affect the degree of clonotype sharing among donors.

From cysteine to phenylalanine, the CDR3 is 14 amino acids long. Only the CDR3 DNA is retained, 42 bases long and in frame from the first base. V sheds 6 bases and J sheds 0 bases, leaving 15 bases between their ends. According to the germline V gene, CDR1 reads SQVTM and CDR2 reads ANQGSEA. Using the deep immunoSEQ assay, TCR CDR3 regions were amplified from genomic DNA by multiplex PCR. Extracted genomic DNA from each cell subset was distributed evenly across all wells of several immunoSEQ 96-well plates, and each plate was treated as a replicate. For sorted subsets, about 200 ng genomic DNA, equal to tens of thousands of T cell genomes, was loaded into each replicate PCR. Purified libraries were measured with a Qubit 3.0 fluorometer, size-checked on a Bioanalyzer 2100, and measured again with the KAPA Library Quantification kit. Every immunoSEQ 96-well plate was sequenced on a separate single-read 150-cycle Illumina NextSeq 550 flow cell. The paper's processing steps were these. Because only junctional sequences without quality scores were contained in the immunoSEQ output, filtering matching that applied to full-length reads could not be performed. Sequences were annotated with PyIR, a Python wrapper for IgBLAST v1.9, and V/J genes and CDR3 were assigned using IMGT germline references. Reads with weak V/J assignments (E-value above 1e-6), missing CDR3, stop codons, out-of-frame junctions, or ambiguous translated residues were removed. V3J clonotypes were defined by identical inferred V gene, J gene, and CDR3 amino acid sequence. Percentage overlap between repertoires was calculated by dividing the number of shared unique clonotypes by the size of the smaller repertoire. Three approaches were used to assess repertoire richness: RTK rarefaction, the Chao1 estimator, and Recon v2.1 estimates of unobserved clonotypes. Generation probabilities were computed with OLGA for all TCRbeta clonotypes obtained by the gDNA method from several donors. TCRdb holds this immuneACCESS table with in-frame rearrangements only. Some clones are missing; in checked studies, unresolved V genes explain under half, and the rest has no known cause. That table supplies the V and J calls and clone size; D and trimming were determined from the DNA. The sample yields about 980,000 clones; over 75% were counted once. Clones ranked in the top ten supply roughly 1.5% of the sample.

The donors were healthy, HIV-negative adults who had no recently reported acute infections or vaccinations. Every donor was a Caucasian adult residing in Nashville, Tennessee, USA. CD4+ T cells were enriched by magnetic negative selection, after which naive cells were positively selected on CD45RA and the negative fraction was taken as the memory subset. Blood was obtained by leukapheresis, after which PBMCs were separated by Ficoll-Histopaque density gradient centrifugation and cryopreserved in liquid nitrogen vapor phase. Analytical flow cytometry was used to check the purity and quantity of every magnetically sorted T cell population. From each sorted fraction, genomic DNA was isolated and quantified by UV absorbance on a Nanodrop 2000c.

Here the chain combines TRBV29-1 and TRBJ2-7; matching of 5 bases hints at TRBD2 as the D gene. The sequence was collected from a man between 18 and 35 years old in good health. Sequencing used memory CD4+ T cells sorted from blood. Reading the label with the study, this specimen's cell subset or site is: CD45RA-negative fraction. The nucleotide sequence reads TGCAGCGTCGTTCTATTAGGGAGCTCCTACGAGCAGTACTTC. Its protein product is CSVVLLGSSYEQYF.